This TCR beta chain was sequenced during a study of T cells in Graves' hyperthyroidism and ophthalmopathy. Study-wide results and caveats: A 13 V-J model separated ophthalmopathy from stable hyperthyroidism.

TCR beta CDR3 regions were amplified from RNA transcripts. With the HTBI primer set, the TCR CDR3 went through a first round of RT-PCR. MiXCR was run by TCRdb on the multiplex PCR reads, yielding one entry per CDR3 protein. In the table there are almost 500,000 distinct CDR3 sequences, about 22% of which are singletons. Germline lookup yields CDR1 GTSNPN and CDR2 SVGIG (reference sequence). V was trimmed by 3 bases and J by 6 bases, leaving 9 bases between them. The CDR3 runs 12 residues. Orbital computed tomography, thyroid ultrasound, serum thyroxine and TRAb, and clinical symptoms together informed the diagnoses. Details on this clonotype: Its antigen is as yet unknown.

Sequences were obtained from blood. This chain uses TRBV30 with TRBJ2-4; either TRBD1 or TRBD2 may fit D (5 bases each). The sequence was obtained from a woman in her 70s with Graves' ophthalmopathy. The CDR3, as DNA: TGTGCCTGGAGCTCCGGGACAAACATTCAGTACTTC. Translated, it gives CAWSSGTNIQYF.